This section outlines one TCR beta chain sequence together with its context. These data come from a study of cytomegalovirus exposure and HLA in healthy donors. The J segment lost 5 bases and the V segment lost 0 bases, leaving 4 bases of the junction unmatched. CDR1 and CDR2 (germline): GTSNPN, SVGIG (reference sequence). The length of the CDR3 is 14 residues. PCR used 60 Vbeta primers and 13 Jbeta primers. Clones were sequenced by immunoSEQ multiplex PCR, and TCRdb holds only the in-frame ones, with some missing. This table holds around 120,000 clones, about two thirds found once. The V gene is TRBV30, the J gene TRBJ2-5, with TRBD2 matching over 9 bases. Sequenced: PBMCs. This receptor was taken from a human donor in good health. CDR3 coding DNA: TGTGCCTGGAGTGTGGGTCTAGCGGGGGAGACCCAGTACTTC. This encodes CAWSVGLAGETQYF. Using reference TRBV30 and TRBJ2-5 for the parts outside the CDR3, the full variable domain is SQTIHQWPATLVQPVGSPLSLECTVEGTSNPNLYWYRQAAGRGLQLLFYSVGIGQISSEVPQNLSASRPQDRQFILSSKKLLLSDSGFYLCAWSVGLAGETQYFGPGTRLLVL.